One TCR beta chain is described in this entry. The sample is drawn from a study of CD8+ T cells in alopecia areata. The treatment denotes: oral pan-JAK inhibitor, 5-10 mg twice daily. Lesional scalp punch biopsies and peripheral blood were collected from alopecia areata patients. Isolated RNA was reverse transcribed into cDNA used as the sequencing template. The method was immunoSEQ multiplex PCR; TCRdb's version includes in-frame clones alone and lacks a portion of them. The sample lists approximately 120,000 clones; 60% to 65% were seen once. The germline V gene has CDR1 SGHTA and CDR2 FQGNSA. There are 13 residues in the CDR3. V shed 5 bases, J shed 8 bases, and the junction held 7 bases outside the gene matches.

This clonotype originated in a human donor with alopecia areata. The V gene is TRBV7-2, the J gene TRBJ2-3; 7 bases align to TRBD2. Sequencing used CD4+ T cells sorted from blood, obtained at week 4, from a patient treated with tofacitinib. CDR3 residues: CASSPREGGTQYF. DNA for the CDR3: TGTGCCAGCAGCCCGAGGGAGGGAGGTACGCAGTATTTT.